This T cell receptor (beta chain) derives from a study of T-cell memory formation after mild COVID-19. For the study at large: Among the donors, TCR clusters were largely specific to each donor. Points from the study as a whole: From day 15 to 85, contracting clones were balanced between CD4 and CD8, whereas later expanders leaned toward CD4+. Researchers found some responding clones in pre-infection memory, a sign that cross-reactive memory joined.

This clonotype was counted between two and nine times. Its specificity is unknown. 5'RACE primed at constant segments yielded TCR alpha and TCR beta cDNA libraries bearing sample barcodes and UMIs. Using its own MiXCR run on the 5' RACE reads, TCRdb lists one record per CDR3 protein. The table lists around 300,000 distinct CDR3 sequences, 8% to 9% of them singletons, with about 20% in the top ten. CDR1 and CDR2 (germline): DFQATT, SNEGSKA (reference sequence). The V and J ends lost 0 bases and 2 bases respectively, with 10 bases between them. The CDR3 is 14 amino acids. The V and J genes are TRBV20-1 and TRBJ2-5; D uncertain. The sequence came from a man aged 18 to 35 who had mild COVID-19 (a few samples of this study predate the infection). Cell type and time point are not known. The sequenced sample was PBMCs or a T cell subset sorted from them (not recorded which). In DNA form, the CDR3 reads TGCAGTGCTAGAGATCTGCACTTACAAGAGACCCAGTACTTC. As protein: CSARDLHLQETQYF.